This record concerns one TCR beta chain sequence. These data originate in a study of blood T cell repertoires in COVID-19. Study summary: The analysed material was cDNA or gDNA that came from T cells, B-cell-depleted T cells, or PBMCs.

The protocol was immunoSEQ multiplex PCR, while the TCRdb copy is restricted to in-frame clones and leaves out a portion. The table has around 240,000 clones, 83% seen once; the top ten hold around 7.2%. The CDR3 contains 13 residues. Trimming removed 4 bases from V and 7 bases from J; junction bases left unmatched: 5. The V gene's germline CDR1 is SGHDT and CDR2 YYEEEE. The rearrangement joins TRBV5-6 to TRBJ1-2, with 9 positions matching TRBD1. The sequence derives from a woman aged 45-65 years with acute or convalescent COVID-19. Sequenced input: peripheral blood. CDR3 sequence (DNA): TGTGCCAGCAGCGTGGGACAGGGCCCTGGCTACACCTTC. It is translated as CASSVGQGPGYTF. Drawing the rest from reference TRBV5-6 and TRBJ1-2, the complete variable domain is DAGVTQSPTHLIKTRGQQVTLRCSPKSGHDTVSWYQQALGQGPQFIFQYYEEEERQRGNFPDRFSGHQFPNYSSELNVNALLLGDSALYLCASSVGQGPGYTFGSGTRLTVV.